This TCR beta chain was documented in a study of cytomegalovirus exposure and HLA in healthy donors. Whole-study context: Findings of an earlier analysis included about 100 million unique TCR beta sequences from roughly 180 million T cells. The Caucasian-associated ancestry cluster contained more than 75% of the 300 to 450 genotyped donors. Study outcomes and limitations: In a later analysis, CMV-associated beta chains were mostly HLA-associated, it appeared.

V gave up 0 bases and J gave up 1 base, with 9 bases separating them. CDR3 length equals 16 residues. Germline-derived CDR1 and CDR2 are LGHNA and YNFKEQ. Primers included in the PCR were 60 Vbeta and 13 Jbeta primers. This table comes from immunoSEQ multiplex PCR, and its TCRdb copy is limited to in-frame clones, with some not included. The sample shows about 170,000 clones, approximately 84% of them seen only once. There are a few counts of this clone. Its antigen is unknown. The source material was PBMCs. This chain links TRBV4-2 with TRBJ2-2, with TRBD1 as a possible D gene (5 bases). The sequence derives from a woman aged 45-65 years in good health and CMV-seropositive. CDR3 protein: CASSQEMGLNTGELFF. The CDR3 nucleotides are TGTGCCAGCAGCCAAGAGATGGGGCTGAACACCGGGGAGCTGTTTTTT.